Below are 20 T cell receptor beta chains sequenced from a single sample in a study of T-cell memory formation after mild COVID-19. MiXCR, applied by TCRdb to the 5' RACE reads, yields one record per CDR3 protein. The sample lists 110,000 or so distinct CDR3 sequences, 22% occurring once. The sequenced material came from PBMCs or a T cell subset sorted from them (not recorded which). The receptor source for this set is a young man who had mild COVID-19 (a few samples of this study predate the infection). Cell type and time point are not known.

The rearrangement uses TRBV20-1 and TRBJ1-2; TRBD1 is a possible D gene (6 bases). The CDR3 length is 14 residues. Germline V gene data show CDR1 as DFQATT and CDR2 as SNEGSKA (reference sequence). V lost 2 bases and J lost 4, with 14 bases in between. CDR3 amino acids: CSARPTGSLYGYTF. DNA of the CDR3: TGCAGTGCTAGACCTACAGGGTCCCTCTATGGCTACACCTTC.

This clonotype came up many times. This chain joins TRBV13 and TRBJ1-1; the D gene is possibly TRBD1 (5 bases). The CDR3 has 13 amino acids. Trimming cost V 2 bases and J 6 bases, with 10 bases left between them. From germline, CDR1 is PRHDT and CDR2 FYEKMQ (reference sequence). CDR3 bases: TGTGCCAGCAGCTTACTTGGGGCAGCTGAAGCTTTCTTT. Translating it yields CASSLLGAAEAFF.

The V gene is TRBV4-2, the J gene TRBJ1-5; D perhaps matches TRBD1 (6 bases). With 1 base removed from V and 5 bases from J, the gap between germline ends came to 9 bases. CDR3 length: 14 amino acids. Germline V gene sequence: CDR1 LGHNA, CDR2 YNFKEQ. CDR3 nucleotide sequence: TGTGCCAGCAGCCAAGGAGGGGGGTATCAGCCCCAGCATTTT. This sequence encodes CASSQGGGYQPQHF.

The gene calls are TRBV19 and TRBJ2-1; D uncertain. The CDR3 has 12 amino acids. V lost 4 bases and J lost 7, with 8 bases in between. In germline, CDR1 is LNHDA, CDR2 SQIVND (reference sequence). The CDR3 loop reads CASSTVGNEQFF. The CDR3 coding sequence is TGTGCCAGTAGTACCGTCGGGAATGAGCAGTTCTTC.

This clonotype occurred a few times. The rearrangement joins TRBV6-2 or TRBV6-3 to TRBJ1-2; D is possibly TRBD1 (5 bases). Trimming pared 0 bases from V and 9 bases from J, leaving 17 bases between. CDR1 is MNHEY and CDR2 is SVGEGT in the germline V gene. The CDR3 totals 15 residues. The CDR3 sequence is CASSYSTGTGPSYTF. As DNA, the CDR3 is TGTGCCAGCAGTTACTCGACCGGGACCGGACCGAGCTACACCTTC.

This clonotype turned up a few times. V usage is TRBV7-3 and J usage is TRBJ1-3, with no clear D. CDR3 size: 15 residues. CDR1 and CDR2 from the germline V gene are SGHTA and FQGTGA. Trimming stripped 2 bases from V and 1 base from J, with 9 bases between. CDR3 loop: CASSLCRESGNTIYF. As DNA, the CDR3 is TGTGCCAGCAGCTTATGCCGGGAGTCTGGAAACACCATATATTTT.

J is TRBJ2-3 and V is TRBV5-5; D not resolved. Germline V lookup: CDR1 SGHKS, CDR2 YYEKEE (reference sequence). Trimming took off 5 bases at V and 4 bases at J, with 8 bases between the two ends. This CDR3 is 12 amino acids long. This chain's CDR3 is CASSYTPDTQYF. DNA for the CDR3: TGTGCCAGCAGTTATACGCCAGATACGCAGTATTTT.

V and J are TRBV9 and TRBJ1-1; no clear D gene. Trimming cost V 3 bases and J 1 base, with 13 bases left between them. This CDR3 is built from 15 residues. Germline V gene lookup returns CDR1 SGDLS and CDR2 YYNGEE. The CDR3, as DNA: TGTGCCAGCAGCGCAGGAGGGAGCGCGAACACTGAAGCTTTCTTT. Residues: CASSAGGSANTEAFF.

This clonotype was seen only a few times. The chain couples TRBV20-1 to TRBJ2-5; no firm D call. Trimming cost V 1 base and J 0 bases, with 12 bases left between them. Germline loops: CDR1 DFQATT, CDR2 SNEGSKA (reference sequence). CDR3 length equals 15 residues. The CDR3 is CSARVLAAYQETQYF. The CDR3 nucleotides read TGCAGTGCTAGAGTCTTAGCAGCGTACCAAGAGACCCAGTACTTC.

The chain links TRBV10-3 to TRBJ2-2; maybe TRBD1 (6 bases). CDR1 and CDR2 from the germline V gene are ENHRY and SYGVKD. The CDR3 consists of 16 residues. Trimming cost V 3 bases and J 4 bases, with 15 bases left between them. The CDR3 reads CAISDKGGSGTGELFF. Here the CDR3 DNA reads TGTGCCATCAGTGACAAAGGGGGATCCGGCACCGGGGAGCTGTTTTTT.

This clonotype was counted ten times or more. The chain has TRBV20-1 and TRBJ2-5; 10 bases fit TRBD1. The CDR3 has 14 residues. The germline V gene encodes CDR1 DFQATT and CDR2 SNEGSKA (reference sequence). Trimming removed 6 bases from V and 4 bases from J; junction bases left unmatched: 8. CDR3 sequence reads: CSADRGRVSETQYF. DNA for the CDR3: TGCAGTGCCGACAGGGGGCGCGTGTCAGAGACCCAGTACTTC.

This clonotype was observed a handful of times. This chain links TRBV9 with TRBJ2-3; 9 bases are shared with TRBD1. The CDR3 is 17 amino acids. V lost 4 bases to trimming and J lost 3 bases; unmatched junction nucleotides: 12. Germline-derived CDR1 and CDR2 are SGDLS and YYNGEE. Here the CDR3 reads CASSTNQDRGWTDTQYF. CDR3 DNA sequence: TGTGCCAGCAGCACGAACCAGGACAGGGGTTGGACAGATACGCAGTATTTT.

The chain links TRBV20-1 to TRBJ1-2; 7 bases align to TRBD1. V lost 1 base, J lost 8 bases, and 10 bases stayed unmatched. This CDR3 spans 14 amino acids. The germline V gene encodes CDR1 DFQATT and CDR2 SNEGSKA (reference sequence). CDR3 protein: CSARGQGERFGYTF. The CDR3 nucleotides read TGCAGTGCTAGAGGGCAGGGGGAGCGGTTCGGCTACACCTTC.

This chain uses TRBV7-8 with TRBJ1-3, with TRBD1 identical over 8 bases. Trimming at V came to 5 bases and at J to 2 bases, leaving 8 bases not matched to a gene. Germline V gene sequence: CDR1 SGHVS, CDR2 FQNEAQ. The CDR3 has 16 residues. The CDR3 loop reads CASSQTTGDAGNTIYF. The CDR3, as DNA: TGTGCCAGCAGCCAAACGACAGGGGACGCTGGAAACACCATATATTTT.

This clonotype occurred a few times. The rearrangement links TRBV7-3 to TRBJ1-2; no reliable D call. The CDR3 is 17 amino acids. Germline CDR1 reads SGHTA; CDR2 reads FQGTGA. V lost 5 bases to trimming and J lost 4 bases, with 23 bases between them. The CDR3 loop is CASSPGPGSSLRYGYTF. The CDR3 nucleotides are TGTGCCAGCAGCCCGGGTCCGGGGTCCTCCTTGCGCTATGGCTACACCTTC.

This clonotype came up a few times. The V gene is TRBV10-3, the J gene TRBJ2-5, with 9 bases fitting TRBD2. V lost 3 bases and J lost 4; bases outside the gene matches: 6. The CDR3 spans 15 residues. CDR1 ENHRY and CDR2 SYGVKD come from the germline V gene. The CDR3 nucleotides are TGTGCCATCAGTGATTCTAGCGGGGTCTTAGAGACCCAGTACTTC. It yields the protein CAISDSSGVLETQYF.

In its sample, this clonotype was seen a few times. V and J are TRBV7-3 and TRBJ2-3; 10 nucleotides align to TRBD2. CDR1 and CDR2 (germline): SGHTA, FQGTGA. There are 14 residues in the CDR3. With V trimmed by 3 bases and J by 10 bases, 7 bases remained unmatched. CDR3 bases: TGTGCCAGCAGCTTCCTAGCGGGGGAGAGGGCGCAGTATTTT. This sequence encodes CASSFLAGERAQYF.

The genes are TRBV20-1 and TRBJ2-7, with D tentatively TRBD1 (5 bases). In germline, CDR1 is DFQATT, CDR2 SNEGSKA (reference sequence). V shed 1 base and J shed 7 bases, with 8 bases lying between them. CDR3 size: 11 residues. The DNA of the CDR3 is TGCAGTGCTAGAGTTACAGGAGAGCAGTACTTC. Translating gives CSARVTGEQYF.

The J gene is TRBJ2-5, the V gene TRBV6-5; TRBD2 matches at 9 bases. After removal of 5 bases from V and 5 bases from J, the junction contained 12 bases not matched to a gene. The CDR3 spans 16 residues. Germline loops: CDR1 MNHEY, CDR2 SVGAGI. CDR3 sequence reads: CASSKTPGLAWETQYF. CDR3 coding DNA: TGTGCCAGCAGTAAGACCCCGGGACTAGCTTGGGAGACCCAGTACTTC.

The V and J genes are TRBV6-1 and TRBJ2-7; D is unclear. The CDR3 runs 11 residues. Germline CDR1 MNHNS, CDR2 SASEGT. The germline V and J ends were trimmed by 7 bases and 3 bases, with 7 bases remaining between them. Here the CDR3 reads CASTLSYEQYF. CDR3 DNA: TGTGCCAGCACCCTCAGCTACGAGCAGTACTTC.